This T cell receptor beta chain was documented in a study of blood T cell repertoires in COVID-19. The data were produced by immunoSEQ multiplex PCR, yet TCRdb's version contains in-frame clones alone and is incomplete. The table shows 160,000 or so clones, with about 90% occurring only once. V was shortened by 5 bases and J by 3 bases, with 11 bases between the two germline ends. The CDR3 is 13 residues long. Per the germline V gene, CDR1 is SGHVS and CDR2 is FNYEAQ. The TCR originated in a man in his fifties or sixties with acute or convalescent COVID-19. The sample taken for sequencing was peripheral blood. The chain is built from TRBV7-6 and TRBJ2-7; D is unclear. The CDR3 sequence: CASSVATDYEQYF. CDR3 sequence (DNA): TGTGCCAGCAGCGTCGCAACAGACTACGAGCAGTACTTC.